The clone carrying this TCR beta chain was counted between two and nine times. The antigen remains undetermined. Single cDNA molecules in the library carried unique molecular identifiers attached during preparation. Authors' methods: Between 23,224 and 690,600 TCRs appeared in each sample, and the median stood at 95,638. TCRdb reprocessed the 5' RACE reads with MiXCR, giving one entry per CDR3 protein. V and J calls and clone size were set by TCRdb, not the authors. Among roughly 81,000 distinct CDR3 sequences, about a sixth were seen once, and the ten largest hold nearly 7%. The sample originates from a study of human T cells and chemical hapten exposure. General study findings and limits: DPC sensitization did not alter TCRs above 1 in 1000 frequency.

CDR3 size: 14 residues. Trimming pared 4 bases from V and 5 bases from J, leaving 17 bases between. Germline V gene sequence: CDR1 DFQATT, CDR2 SNEGSKA (reference sequence). Extraction yielded total RNA from whole blood (unfractionated). J is TRBJ1-1 and V is TRBV20-1, with D possibly TRBD1 on 6 matching bases. The receptor's source is a female donor in good health. This chain's CDR3 is CSATKQGGWTEAFF. Here the CDR3 DNA reads TGCAGTGCTACTAAACAGGGCGGTTGGACTGAAGCTTTCTTT.